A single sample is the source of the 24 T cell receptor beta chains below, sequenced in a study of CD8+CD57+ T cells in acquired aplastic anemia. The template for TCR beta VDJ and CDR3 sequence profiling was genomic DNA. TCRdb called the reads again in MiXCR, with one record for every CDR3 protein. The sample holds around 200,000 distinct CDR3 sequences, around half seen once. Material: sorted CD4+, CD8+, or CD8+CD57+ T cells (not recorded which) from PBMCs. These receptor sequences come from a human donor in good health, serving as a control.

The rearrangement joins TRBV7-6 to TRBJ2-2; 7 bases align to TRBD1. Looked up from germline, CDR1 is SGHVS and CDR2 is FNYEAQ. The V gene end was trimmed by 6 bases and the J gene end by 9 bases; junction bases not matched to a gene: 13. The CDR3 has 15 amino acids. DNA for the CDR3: TGTGCCAGCAGTCTTAACCGGGACAGACGGCGGGAGCTGTTTTTT. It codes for CASSLNRDRRRELFF.

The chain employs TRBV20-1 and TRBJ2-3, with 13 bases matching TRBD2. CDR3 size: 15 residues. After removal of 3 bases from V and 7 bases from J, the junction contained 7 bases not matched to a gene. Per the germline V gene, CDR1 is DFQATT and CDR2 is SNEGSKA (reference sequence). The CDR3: CSASGTSGGANTQYF. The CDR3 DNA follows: TGCAGTGCTAGTGGAACTAGCGGGGGGGCGAATACGCAGTATTTT.

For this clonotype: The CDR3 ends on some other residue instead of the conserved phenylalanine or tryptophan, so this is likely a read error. As DNA, the CDR3 is TGTGCTATCAGTGAGTCGTCGTATCGGGGGGAGACCCAGTACTCC. This encodes CAISESSYRGETQYS. The V and J genes are TRBV10-3 and TRBJ2-5, with a weak D call TRBD2 (6 bases). Germline V gives CDR1 ENHRY, CDR2 SYGVKD. The CDR3 runs to 15 residues.

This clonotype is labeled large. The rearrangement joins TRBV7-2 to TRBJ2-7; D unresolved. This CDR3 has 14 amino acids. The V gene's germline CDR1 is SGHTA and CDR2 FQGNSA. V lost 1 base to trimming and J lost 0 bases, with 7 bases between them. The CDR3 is CASSLGRYSYEQYF. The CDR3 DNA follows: TGTGCCAGCAGCTTAGGGCGGTACTCCTACGAGCAGTACTTC.

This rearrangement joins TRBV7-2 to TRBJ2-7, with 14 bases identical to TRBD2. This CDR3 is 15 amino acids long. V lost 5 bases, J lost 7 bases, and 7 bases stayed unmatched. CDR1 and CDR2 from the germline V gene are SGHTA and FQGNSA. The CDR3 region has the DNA TGTGCCAGCAGCCCCAGTGGGACTAGCGGGGGAGAGCAGTACTTC. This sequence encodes CASSPSGTSGGEQYF. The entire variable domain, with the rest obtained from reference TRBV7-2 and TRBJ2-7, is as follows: GAGVSQSPSNKVTEKGKDVELRCDPISGHTALYWYRQSLGQGLEFLIYFQGNSAPDKSGLPSDRFSAERTGGSVSTLTIQRTQQEDSAVYLCASSPSGTSGGEQYFGPGTRLTVT.

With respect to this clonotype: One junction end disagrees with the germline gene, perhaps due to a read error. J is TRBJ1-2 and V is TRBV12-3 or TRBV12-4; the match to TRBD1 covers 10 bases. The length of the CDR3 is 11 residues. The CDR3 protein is CASSLRTGGSF. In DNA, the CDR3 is TGTGCCAGCAGTCTACGGACAGGGGGTTCCTTC.

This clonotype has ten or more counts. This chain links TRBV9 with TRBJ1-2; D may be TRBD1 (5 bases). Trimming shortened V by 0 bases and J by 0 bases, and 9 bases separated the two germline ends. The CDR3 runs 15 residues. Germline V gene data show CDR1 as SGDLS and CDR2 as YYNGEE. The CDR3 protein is CASSVAGESNYGYTF. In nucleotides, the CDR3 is TGTGCCAGCAGCGTAGCGGGGGAGTCTAACTATGGCTACACCTTC.

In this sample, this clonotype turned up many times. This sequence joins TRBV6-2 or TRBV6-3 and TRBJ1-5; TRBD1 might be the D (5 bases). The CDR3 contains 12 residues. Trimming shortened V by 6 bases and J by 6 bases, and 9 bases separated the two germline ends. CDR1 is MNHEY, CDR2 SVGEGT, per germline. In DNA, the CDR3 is TGTGCCAGCAGCTTCCAGGGTCAGCCCCAGCATTTT. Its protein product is CASSFQGQPQHF.

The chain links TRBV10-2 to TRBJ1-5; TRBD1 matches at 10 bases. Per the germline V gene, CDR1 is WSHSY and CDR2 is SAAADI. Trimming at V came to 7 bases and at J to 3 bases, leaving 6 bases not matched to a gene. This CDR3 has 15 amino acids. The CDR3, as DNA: TGCGCCAGCAACGCCGGGACAGGGGTCAATCAGCCCCAGCATTTT. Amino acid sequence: CASNAGTGVNQPQHF.

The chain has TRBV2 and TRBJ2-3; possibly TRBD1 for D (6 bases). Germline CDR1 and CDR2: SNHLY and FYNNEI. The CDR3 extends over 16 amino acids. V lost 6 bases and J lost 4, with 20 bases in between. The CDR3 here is CASSLGGRGSPDTQYF. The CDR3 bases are TGTGCCAGCAGCTTAGGAGGCAGGGGATCTCCAGATACGCAGTATTTT.

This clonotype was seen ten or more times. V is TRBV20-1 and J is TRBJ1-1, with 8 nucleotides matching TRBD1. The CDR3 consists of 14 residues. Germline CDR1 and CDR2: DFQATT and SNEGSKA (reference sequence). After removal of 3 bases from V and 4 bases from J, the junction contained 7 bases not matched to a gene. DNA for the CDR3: TGCAGTGCTAGTCAGGGGGCGCGCGGCACTGAAGCTTTCTTT. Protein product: CSASQGARGTEAFF.

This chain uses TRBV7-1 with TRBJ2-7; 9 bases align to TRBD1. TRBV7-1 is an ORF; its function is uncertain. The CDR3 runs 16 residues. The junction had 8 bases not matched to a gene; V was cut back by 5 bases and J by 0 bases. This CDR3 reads CASSDGPGQGSYEQYF. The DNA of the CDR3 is TGTGCCAGCAGCGACGGTCCGGGACAGGGCTCCTACGAGCAGTACTTC.

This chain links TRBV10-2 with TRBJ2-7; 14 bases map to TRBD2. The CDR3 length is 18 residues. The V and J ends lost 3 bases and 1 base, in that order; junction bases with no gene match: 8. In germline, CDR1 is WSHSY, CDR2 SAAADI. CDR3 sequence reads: CASSERTSGGPPSYEQYF. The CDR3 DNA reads TGCGCCAGCAGTGAAAGGACTAGCGGGGGGCCCCCATCCTACGAGCAGTACTTC.

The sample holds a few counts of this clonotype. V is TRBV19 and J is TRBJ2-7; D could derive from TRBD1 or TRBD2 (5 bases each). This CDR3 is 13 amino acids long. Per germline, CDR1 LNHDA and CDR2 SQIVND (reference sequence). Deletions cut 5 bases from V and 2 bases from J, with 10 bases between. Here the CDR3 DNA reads TGTGCCAGTAGTGTCCGGGGACCCTACGAGCAGTACTTC. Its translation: CASSVRGPYEQYF.

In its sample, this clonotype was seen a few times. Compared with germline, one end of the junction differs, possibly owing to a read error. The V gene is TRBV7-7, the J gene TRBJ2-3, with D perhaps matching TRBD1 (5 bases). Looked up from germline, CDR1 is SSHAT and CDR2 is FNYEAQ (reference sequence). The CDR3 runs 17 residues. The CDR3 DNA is TGTGCCAGCAGTTTAGAAGGGGTCCAGGCGAGCACAGATACGCAGTATTTT. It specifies CASSLEGVQASTDTQYF.

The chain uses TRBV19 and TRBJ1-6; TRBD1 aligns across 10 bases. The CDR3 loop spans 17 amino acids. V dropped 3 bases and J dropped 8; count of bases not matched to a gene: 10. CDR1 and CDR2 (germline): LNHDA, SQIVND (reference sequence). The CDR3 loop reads CASSISVRDRGYSPLHF. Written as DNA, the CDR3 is TGTGCCAGTAGTATTTCGGTGAGGGACAGGGGTTATTCACCCCTCCACTTT.

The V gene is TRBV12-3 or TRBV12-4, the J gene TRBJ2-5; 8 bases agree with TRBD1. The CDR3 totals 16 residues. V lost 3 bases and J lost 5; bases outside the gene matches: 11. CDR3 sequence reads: CASSFSGSTGGETQYF. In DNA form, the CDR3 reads TGTGCCAGCAGTTTTTCAGGCAGCACAGGGGGGGAGACCCAGTACTTC.

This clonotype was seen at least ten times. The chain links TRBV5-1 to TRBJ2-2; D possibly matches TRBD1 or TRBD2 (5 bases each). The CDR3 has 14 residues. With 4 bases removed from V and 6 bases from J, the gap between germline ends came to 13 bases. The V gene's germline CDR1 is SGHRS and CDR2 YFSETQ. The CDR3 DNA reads TGCGCCAGCAGCCGGGACGGCGAACCCGGGGAGCTGTTTTTT. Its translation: CASSRDGEPGELFF.

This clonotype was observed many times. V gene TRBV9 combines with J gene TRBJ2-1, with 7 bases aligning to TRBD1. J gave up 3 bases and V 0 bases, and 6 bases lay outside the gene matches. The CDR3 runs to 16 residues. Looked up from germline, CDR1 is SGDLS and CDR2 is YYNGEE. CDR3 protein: CASSVATGADYNEQFF. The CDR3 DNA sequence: TGTGCCAGCAGCGTAGCCACAGGGGCGGACTACAATGAGCAGTTCTTC.

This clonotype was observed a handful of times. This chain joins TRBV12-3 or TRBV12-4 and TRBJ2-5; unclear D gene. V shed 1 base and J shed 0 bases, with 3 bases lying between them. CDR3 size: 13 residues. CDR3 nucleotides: TGTGCCAGCAGTTTAGGGAACCAAGAGACCCAGTACTTC. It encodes CASSLGNQETQYF.

The CDR3 reads CASSPSPEEQYF. Written as DNA, the CDR3 is TGTGCCAGCAGCCCATCCCCGGAAGAGCAGTACTTC. The V call is TRBV7-9, the J call TRBJ2-7; D remains ambiguous. Germline loops: CDR1 SEHNR, CDR2 FQNEAQ (reference sequence). The CDR3 runs to 12 residues. Trimming removed 5 bases from V and 7 bases from J, with 12 bases in between.

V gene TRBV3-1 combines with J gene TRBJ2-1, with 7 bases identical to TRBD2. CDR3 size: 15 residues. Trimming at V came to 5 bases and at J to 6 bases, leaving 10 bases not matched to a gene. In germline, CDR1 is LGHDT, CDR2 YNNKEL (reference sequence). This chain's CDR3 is CASSEWAGERNEQFF. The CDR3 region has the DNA TGTGCCAGCAGCGAGTGGGCGGGAGAACGCAATGAGCAGTTCTTC.

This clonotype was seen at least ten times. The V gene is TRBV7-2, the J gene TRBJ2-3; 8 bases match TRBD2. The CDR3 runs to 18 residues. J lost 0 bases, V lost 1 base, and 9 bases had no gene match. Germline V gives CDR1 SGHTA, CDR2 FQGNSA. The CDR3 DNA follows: TGTGCCAGCAGCTTAGTTGCGGGGGGCCCCACTAGCACAGATACGCAGTATTTT. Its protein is CASSLVAGGPTSTDTQYF.

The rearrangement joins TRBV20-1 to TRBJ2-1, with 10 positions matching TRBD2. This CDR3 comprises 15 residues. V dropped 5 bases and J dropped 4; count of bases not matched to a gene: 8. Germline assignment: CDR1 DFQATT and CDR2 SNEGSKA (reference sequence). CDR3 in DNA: TGCAGTGCTTATTTAGCGGGAGGACGATACAATGAGCAGTTCTTC. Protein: CSAYLAGGRYNEQFF.